The text below deals with one T cell receptor beta chain. The antigen remains undetermined. This sample was included in a study of a mutant IDH1 vaccine in newly diagnosed glioma. Background on the study: Commencement of vaccination occurred 4-6 weeks following radiotherapy alone, or concurrently with temozolomide cycles. Males made up around 62% and females about 38% of treated patients, whose mean age was roughly 40 years. Patients previously underwent radiotherapy, temozolomide, or both, and most underwent both.

Germline lookup yields CDR1 MDHEN and CDR2 SYDVKM. This CDR3 is built from 16 residues. Trimming removed 3 bases from V and 0 bases from J; junction bases left unmatched: 1. TCRdb's table, derived via immunoSEQ multiplex PCR, lists solely in-frame clones and lacks some. The sample shows around 94,000 clones, about 90% of them seen only once. The time point: week 47, end of study. A single vaccine dose contained 300 ug of mutant IDH1 20-mer peptide, and topical imiquimod was used with it. Scheduled for weeks 1, 3, 5, 7, 11, 15, 19 and 23, eight vaccinations were given to patients. The TCR sequence derives from a woman aged 50 to 65 with glioma. The sequencing used PBMCs, collected from a glioma patient whose treatment included an IDH1 peptide vaccine. The gene calls are TRBV28 and TRBJ2-3, with 12 bases identical to TRBD2. The CDR3 DNA reads TGTGCCAGCAGTTTCGGACTAGCGGGGAGCACAGATACGCAGTATTTT. Its protein is CASSFGLAGSTDTQYF. The variable domain in full, completed from reference TRBV28 and TRBJ2-3, reads DVKVTQSSRYLVKRTGEKVFLECVQDMDHENMFWYRQDPGLGLRLIYFSYDVKMKEKGDIPEGYSVSREKKERFSLILESASTNQTSMYLCASSFGLAGSTDTQYFGPGTRLTVL.